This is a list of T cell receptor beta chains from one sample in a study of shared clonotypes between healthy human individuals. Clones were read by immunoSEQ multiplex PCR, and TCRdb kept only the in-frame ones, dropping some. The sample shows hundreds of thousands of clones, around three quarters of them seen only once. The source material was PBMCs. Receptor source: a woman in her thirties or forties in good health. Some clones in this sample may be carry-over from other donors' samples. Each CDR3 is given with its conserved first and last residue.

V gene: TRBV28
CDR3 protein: CASSPDRGSNQPQHF

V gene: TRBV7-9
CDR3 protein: CASSLVGEETQYF

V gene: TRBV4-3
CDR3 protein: CASSQGWRVASYEQYF

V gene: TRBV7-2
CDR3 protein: CASSLALFGSGYTF

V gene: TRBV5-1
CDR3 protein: CASSLNDGTDTQYF

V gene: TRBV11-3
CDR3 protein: CASSFSRGADTQYF

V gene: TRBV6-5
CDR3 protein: CASSYGTPLANEQFF

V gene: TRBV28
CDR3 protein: CASIGSSSYEQYF

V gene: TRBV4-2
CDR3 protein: CASSQDGNSGRTGELFF

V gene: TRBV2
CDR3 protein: CASLGAGEQYF